Listed here are 21 T cell receptor beta chains from one sample, sequenced in a study of shared clonotypes between healthy human individuals. Method: immunoSEQ multiplex PCR; TCRdb's copy keeps in-frame clones and lacks some. The sample lists some 2,500,000 clones, roughly 93% seen once, with 0.36% in the top ten. Source material: naive CD4+ T cells from PBMCs. Regarding subset: CD45RA+ positively selected. The receptor source for this set is a man in his late teens or twenties in good health. Some clones in this sample may be carry-over from other donors' samples.

The chain recombines TRBV7-2 with TRBJ2-2; no reliable D call. From germline, CDR1 is SGHTA and CDR2 FQGNSA. The V end lost 1 base, the J end lost 3 bases, and 6 bases lay between the germline ends. CDR3 length: 14 residues. CDR3 protein: CASSLEGHTGELFF. For the CDR3, the DNA is TGTGCCAGCAGCTTAGAGGGTCACACCGGGGAGCTGTTTTTT.

The chain employs TRBV18 and TRBJ1-1, with D hard to call. Germline V gene lookup returns CDR1 KGHSH and CDR2 LQKENI. The V gene lost 1 base and the J gene lost 3 bases, with 12 bases spanning the gap. CDR3 length: 15 residues. CDR3 coding DNA: TGTGCCAGCTCACCACGCCCACCAGCGGACACTGAAGCTTTCTTT. As protein: CASSPRPPADTEAFF.

This chain links TRBV6-5 with TRBJ1-6; D not certain. The V end lost 4 bases, the J end lost 6 bases, and 16 bases lay between the germline ends. This CDR3 has 16 amino acids. Germline V gene data show CDR1 as MNHEY and CDR2 as SVGAGI. CDR3 amino acids: CASSSHRGAANSPLHF. The CDR3, as DNA: TGTGCCAGCAGTTCCCACCGTGGAGCGGCTAATTCACCCCTCCACTTT.

The gene calls are TRBV7-2 and TRBJ1-5; unclear D gene. Germline V gives CDR1 SGHTA, CDR2 FQGNSA. The CDR3 has 14 residues. With 4 bases removed from V and 0 bases from J, the gap between germline ends came to 7 bases. DNA of the CDR3: TGTGCCAGCAGCTCCCGGGGTAGCAATCAGCCCCAGCATTTT. It yields the protein CASSSRGSNQPQHF.

The V and J genes are TRBV19 and TRBJ1-5; no definite D call. Germline values: CDR1 LNHDA, CDR2 SQIVND (reference sequence). Trimming cost V 6 bases and J 3 bases, with 15 bases left between them. This CDR3 comprises 15 residues. The CDR3 is CASSMRNLPNQPQHF. DNA of the CDR3: TGTGCCAGTAGCATGCGTAATCTACCCAATCAGCCCCAGCATTTT.

This chain joins TRBV6-5 and TRBJ1-5, with D uncertain. V was clipped by 9 bases and J by 0 bases, with 6 bases between them. The CDR3 extends over 12 amino acids. The germline gives CDR1 MNHEY, CDR2 SVGAGI. CDR3 amino acids: CARQNSNQPQHF. Here the CDR3 DNA reads TGTGCCAGGCAGAATAGCAATCAGCCCCAGCATTTT.

The chain has TRBV12-5 and TRBJ1-1; D remains ambiguous. In germline, CDR1 is LGHNT, CDR2 FRNRAP. This CDR3 region has 14 residues. Trimming stripped 3 bases from V and 1 base from J, with 9 bases between. CDR3 sequence (DNA): TGTGCTAGTGGTTTAGCCCCCCCGAACACTGAAGCTTTCTTT. Translation: CASGLAPPNTEAFF. The full variable domain, completed using reference TRBV12-5 and TRBJ1-1, is DARVTQTPRHKVTEMGQEVTMRCQPILGHNTVFWYRQTMMQGLELLAYFRNRAPLDDSGMPKDRFSAEMPDATLATLKIQPSEPRDSAVYFCASGLAPPNTEAFFGQGTRLTVV.

This chain connects TRBV6-5 to TRBJ1-5, with D hard to call. The V end was cut by 0 bases, the J end by 4 bases, with 7 bases between. The V gene's germline CDR1 is MNHEY and CDR2 SVGAGI. CDR3 length: 14 residues. The chain's CDR3 is CASSYSNRNQPQHF. The CDR3 region has the DNA TGTGCCAGCAGTTACTCGAACAGAAATCAGCCCCAGCATTTT.

The J gene is TRBJ2-7, the V gene TRBV28, with 7 positions matching TRBD2. Germline values: CDR1 MDHEN, CDR2 SYDVKM. The J segment lost 7 bases and the V segment lost 6 bases, leaving 9 bases of the junction unmatched. The CDR3 loop spans 13 amino acids. The CDR3: CASRKPGLKEQYF. The CDR3 coding sequence is TGTGCCAGCAGGAAGCCGGGACTAAAAGAGCAGTACTTC.

The V and J genes are TRBV18 and TRBJ1-1; D call uncertain. V lost 0 bases and J 7 bases, leaving 9 bases between the germline ends. Germline values: CDR1 KGHSH, CDR2 LQKENI. CDR3 length equals 13 residues. CDR3 loop: CASSPPGIYEAFF. As DNA, the CDR3 is TGTGCCAGCTCACCACCCGGGATCTATGAAGCTTTCTTT.

The rearrangement joins TRBV28 to TRBJ1-5; maybe TRBD1 (6 bases). CDR1 and CDR2 from the germline V gene are MDHEN and SYDVKM. The V gene lost 6 bases and the J gene lost 1 base, with 13 bases spanning the gap. The CDR3 totals 15 residues. The CDR3 sequence: CASSRMTGSNQPQHF. CDR3 nucleotides: TGTGCCAGCAGCCGAATGACAGGCAGCAATCAGCCCCAGCATTTT.

The rearrangement joins TRBV5-4 to TRBJ1-1, with 7 bases lining up with TRBD1. The J segment lost 0 bases and the V segment lost 4 bases, leaving 3 bases of the junction unmatched. The CDR3 contains 14 residues. The V gene's germline CDR1 is SGHNT and CDR2 YYREEE (reference sequence). The CDR3, as DNA: TGTGCCAGCAGCATCGACAGGGTGAACACTGAAGCTTTCTTT. Its protein product is CASSIDRVNTEAFF.

The chain employs TRBV28 and TRBJ1-2; D remains ambiguous. Germline V gene data show CDR1 as MDHEN and CDR2 as SYDVKM. V was clipped by 2 bases and J by 8 bases, with 18 bases between them. This CDR3 is built from 15 residues. This chain's CDR3 is CASSLTAIEVGGYTF. The CDR3 DNA reads as TGTGCCAGCAGTTTAACGGCCATTGAGGTAGGCGGCTACACCTTC.

V usage is TRBV10-3 and J usage is TRBJ1-1; D is ambiguous. Germline V gene sequence: CDR1 ENHRY, CDR2 SYGVKD. Between the trimmed V and J ends, which lost 7 bases and 4 bases, there was a span of 13 bases. The CDR3 length is 13 residues. The CDR3 loop is CAIKYVGSTEAFF. The CDR3 coding sequence is TGTGCCATCAAGTATGTTGGGAGCACTGAAGCTTTCTTT.

The table lists this clone with a count of one. The rearrangement uses TRBV6-5 and TRBJ2-2, with TRBD2 matching 10 bases. J lost 4 bases, V lost 2 bases, and 1 base had no gene match. Germline loops: CDR1 MNHEY, CDR2 SVGAGI. The CDR3 is made up of 15 amino acids. The CDR3 spells CASSYASGSTGELFF. The CDR3, as DNA: TGTGCCAGCAGTTACGCTAGCGGGAGCACCGGGGAGCTGTTTTTT.

Comments on this clone: Different DNA sequences within this sample yield the same CDR3. The CDR3 region has the DNA TGCGCCAGCAGCTTGGGGGCGGGGTACAATGAGCAGTTCTTC. Its protein product is CASSLGAGYNEQFF. The V call is TRBV5-1, the J call TRBJ2-1, with a weak D call TRBD2 (6 bases). Trimming left V 0 bases short and J 4 bases short, with 8 bases between. The CDR3 runs 14 residues. Germline V gene data show CDR1 as SGHRS and CDR2 as YFSETQ. Variable domain in full (rest from reference TRBV5-1 and TRBJ2-1): KAGVTQTPRYLIKTRGQQVTLSCSPISGHRSVSWYQQTPGQGLQFLFEYFSETQRNKGNFPGRFSGRQFSNSRSEMNVSTLELGDSALYLCASSLGAGYNEQFFGPGTRLTVL.

The CDR3 protein is CASSGGRLRAYEQYF. The CDR3 DNA sequence: TGTGCCAGCAGTGGTGGCCGTCTAAGAGCCTACGAGCAGTACTTC. The chain uses TRBV28 and TRBJ2-7; no definite D call. The V end lost 5 bases, the J end lost 2 bases, and 16 bases lay between the germline ends. The germline CDR1 and CDR2 sequences are MDHEN and SYDVKM. The CDR3 extends over 15 amino acids. Together with reference TRBV28 and TRBJ2-7, the CDR3 gives the full variable domain: DVKVTQSSRYLVKRTGEKVFLECVQDMDHENMFWYRQDPGLGLRLIYFSYDVKMKEKGDIPEGYSVSREKKERFSLILESASTNQTSMYLCASSGGRLRAYEQYFGPGTRLTVT.

The chain employs TRBV29-1 and TRBJ2-1; the D is unclear. CDR3 length equals 13 residues. CDR1 is SQVTM, CDR2 ANQGSEA, per germline. The V gene lost 5 bases and the J gene lost 5 bases, with 13 bases spanning the gap. Here the CDR3 reads CSVKRIFNNEQFF. Here the CDR3 DNA reads TGCAGCGTTAAACGTATTTTCAACAATGAGCAGTTCTTC.

The gene calls are TRBV28 and TRBJ1-2, with unresolved D. This CDR3 spans 12 amino acids. V shed 6 bases and J shed 8 bases, with 13 bases lying between them. Germline CDR1 and CDR2: MDHEN and SYDVKM. The CDR3 coding sequence is TGTGCCAGCAGATCGGGAGGAGGGGGCTACACCTTC. As protein: CASRSGGGGYTF.

The V gene is TRBV5-8, the J gene TRBJ1-2, with a tentative D call TRBD1 (5 bases). The V and J ends lost 3 bases and 4 bases respectively, with 16 bases between them. The CDR3 sequence is 15 residues long. The germline V gene encodes CDR1 SGHTS and CDR2 YDEGEE. The CDR3 spells CASSYGAGRVYGYTF. The CDR3 nucleotides read TGTGCCAGCAGCTACGGGGCAGGAAGGGTCTATGGCTACACCTTC.

The chain links TRBV9 to TRBJ2-1; 8 bases are shared with TRBD2. The V gene's germline CDR1 is SGDLS and CDR2 YYNGEE. The CDR3 runs to 17 residues. J gave up 7 bases and V 1 base, and 13 bases lay outside the gene matches. The CDR3 DNA follows: TGTGCCAGCAGCGTAAGTGAGCGGGGGCTCTTCGGGAATGAGCAGTTCTTC. Translated: CASSVSERGLFGNEQFF.